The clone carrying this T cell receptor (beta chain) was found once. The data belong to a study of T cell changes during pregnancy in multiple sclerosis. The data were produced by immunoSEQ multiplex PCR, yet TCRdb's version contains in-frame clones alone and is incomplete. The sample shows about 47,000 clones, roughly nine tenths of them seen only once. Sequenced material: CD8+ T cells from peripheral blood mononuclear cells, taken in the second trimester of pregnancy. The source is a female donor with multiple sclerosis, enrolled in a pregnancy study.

For the CDR3, the DNA is TGTGCCAGCAGCCCCCGGGACTATTCGATGGAGAGGCCCTACAATGAGCAGTTCTTC. It translates to CASSPRDYSMERPYNEQFF. This sequence joins TRBV11-2 and TRBJ2-1, with 7 bases identical to TRBD2. The ends lost 5 bases at V and 2 bases at J; junction bases unmatched: 18. From germline, CDR1 is SGHAT and CDR2 FQNNGV. The CDR3 has 19 amino acids.